One and the same sample provided the 18 T cell receptor beta chains below, sequenced in a study of T cell responses to AZD1222 COVID-19 vaccine (dated by TCRdb to the early 2020s). The library relied on the immunoSEQ multiplex PCR assay. Here the immuneACCESS table is served through TCRdb, limited to in-frame sequences with V and J called. Missing clones are a known gap in these copies; in checked studies unresolved V genes cover under half, and the rest lacks a known reason. The sample table records about 110,000 clones; 90% of these occur just once. The top ten clones comprise 5.1% of the sample. The sample's time point label, decoded: baseline before first vaccination. The source was peripheral blood, collected on day 0 of AZD1222 vaccination. All receptors derive from an adult in good health.

The chain combines TRBV6-5 with TRBJ1-5, with D perhaps matching TRBD1 (5 bases). The V end lost 6 bases, the J end lost 8 bases, and 20 bases lay between the germline ends. The CDR3 is made up of 15 amino acids. Germline V gives CDR1 MNHEY, CDR2 SVGAGI. In DNA, the CDR3 is TGTGCCAGCAGCTTAGGCAGTCGGGGGTTGGAGCCCCAGCATTTT. It codes for CASSLGSRGLEPQHF.

As DNA, the CDR3 is TGTGCCAGTAGTATTTTCGGCCCCGGTCACGGGGAAAAACTGTTTTTT. As protein: CASSIFGPGHGEKLFF. The chain combines TRBV19 with TRBJ1-4; D unclear. The CDR3 extends over 16 amino acids. Trimming cost V 3 bases and J 8 bases, with 19 bases left between them. Germline V gene data show CDR1 as LNHDA and CDR2 as SQIVND (reference sequence).

V usage is TRBV18 and J usage is TRBJ2-7, with D unclear. Trimming stripped 4 bases from V and 8 bases from J, with 15 bases between. CDR1 and CDR2 from the germline V gene are KGHSH and LQKENI. The CDR3 contains 13 residues. CDR3 nucleotides: TGTGCCAGCTCACAAGACGAAGCCGCCCAGCAGTACTTC. Encoded protein: CASSQDEAAQQYF.

The V and J genes are TRBV6-5 and TRBJ1-5, with D perhaps matching TRBD1 (5 bases). The V gene's germline CDR1 is MNHEY and CDR2 SVGAGI. This CDR3 is built from 12 residues. Trimming shortened V by 6 bases and J by 7 bases, and 10 bases separated the two germline ends. In DNA form, the CDR3 reads TGTGCCAGCAGCTATTGGGACCAGCCCCAGCATTTT. Amino acids: CASSYWDQPQHF.

The chain has TRBV5-1 and TRBJ1-1; 7 nucleotides align to TRBD1. The J segment lost 1 base and the V segment lost 4 bases, leaving 7 bases of the junction unmatched. Germline values: CDR1 SGHRS, CDR2 YFSETQ. The CDR3 is 15 amino acids. CDR3 DNA: TGCGCCAGCAGCACCAGACAGGGCGGGAACACTGAAGCTTTCTTT. Amino acids: CASSTRQGGNTEAFF.

In this sample, this clone turned up many times. J is TRBJ1-2 and V is TRBV7-9; TRBD1 matches at 8 bases. The CDR3 has 16 amino acids. V was clipped by 1 base and J by 7 bases; unmatched bases: 11. Germline CDR1 SEHNR, CDR2 FQNEAQ (reference sequence). The CDR3 coding sequence is TGTGCCAGCAGCTTAGGGTCCCGGGACAGGATAGGTGGCTACACCTTC. This gives the protein CASSLGSRDRIGGYTF. Variable domain in full (rest from reference TRBV7-9 and TRBJ1-2): DTGVSQNPRHKITKRGQNVTFRCDPISEHNRLYWYRQTLGQGPEFLTYFQNEAQLEKSRLLSDRFSAERPKGSFSTLEIQRTEQGDSAMYLCASSLGSRDRIGGYTFGSGTRLTVV.

This clone came up once. J is TRBJ2-7 and V is TRBV7-2; D tentatively fits TRBD1 or TRBD2 (5 bases each). V was trimmed by 0 bases and J by 5 bases, leaving 11 bases between them. This CDR3 is 14 amino acids long. Germline values: CDR1 SGHTA, CDR2 FQGNSA. The CDR3 DNA reads TGTGCCAGCAGCTTAGCCGGGACCCTAAACGAGCAGTACTTC. As protein: CASSLAGTLNEQYF. Full variable domain (outside the CDR3, taken from reference TRBV7-2 and TRBJ2-7): GAGVSQSPSNKVTEKGKDVELRCDPISGHTALYWYRQSLGQGLEFLIYFQGNSAPDKSGLPSDRFSAERTGGSVSTLTIQRTQQEDSAVYLCASSLAGTLNEQYFGPGTRLTVT.

The rearrangement links TRBV19 to TRBJ2-2; perhaps TRBD1 as D (5 bases). V lost 5 bases to trimming and J lost 4 bases, with 8 bases between them. The CDR3 has 13 amino acids. Germline CDR1 LNHDA, CDR2 SQIVND (reference sequence). The CDR3 region has the DNA TGTGCCAGTAGTCCCCAGGGCACCGGGGAGCTGTTTTTT. Translating it yields CASSPQGTGELFF.

This chain connects TRBV29-1 to TRBJ2-2; 14 bases fit TRBD2. The ends lost 5 bases at V and 4 bases at J; junction bases unmatched: 9. The CDR3 loop spans 17 amino acids. Germline V gene lookup returns CDR1 SQVTM and CDR2 ANQGSEA. The CDR3: CSVRGLAGVGSTGELFF. The CDR3 DNA follows: TGCAGCGTTCGGGGACTAGCGGGAGTCGGTTCCACCGGGGAGCTGTTTTTT.

This clone was seen only a few times. The chain joins TRBV5-1 to TRBJ1-1; a weak D match, TRBD1 (5 bases). V was pared by 0 bases and J by 5 bases, with 11 bases between. The germline V gene encodes CDR1 SGHRS and CDR2 YFSETQ. The CDR3 spans 14 residues. The CDR3 nucleotides read TGCGCCAGCAGCTTGGATTGGGGCGGGACTGAAGCTTTCTTT. Translating it yields CASSLDWGGTEAFF.

This clone was observed a few times. The chain recombines TRBV11-2 with TRBJ1-3; D is unclear. Trimming left V 2 bases short and J 3 bases short, with 5 bases between. Germline assignment: CDR1 SGHAT and CDR2 FQNNGV. The CDR3 is 13 residues long. The CDR3 bases are TGTGCCAGCAGCTTAATGGTTGGAAACACCATATATTTT. It specifies CASSLMVGNTIYF.

This clone has more than one count but fewer than ten. The rearrangement uses TRBV6-5 and TRBJ1-2; 8 nucleotides agree with TRBD1. CDR3 length equals 14 residues. V lost 6 bases, J lost 8 bases, and 11 bases stayed unmatched. CDR1 MNHEY and CDR2 SVGAGI come from the germline V gene. The CDR3 sequence is CASRSGTGVGGYTF. In DNA form, the CDR3 reads TGTGCCAGCAGGTCGGGGACAGGAGTTGGAGGCTACACCTTC.

The chain joins TRBV5-1 to TRBJ1-6, with D perhaps matching TRBD1 (5 bases). The CDR3 is made up of 14 amino acids. V was trimmed by 0 bases and J by 5 bases, leaving 6 bases between them. CDR1 is SGHRS, CDR2 YFSETQ, per germline. The CDR3 coding sequence is TGCGCCAGCAGCTTGGAACAGGATAATTCACCCCTCCACTTT. Its translation is CASSLEQDNSPLHF.

This clone has only a few counts. CDR3: CASSPRQGGGNTIYF. The CDR3 region has the DNA TGTGCCAGCAGCCCCCGACAGGGAGGCGGAAACACCATATATTTT. The V gene is TRBV11-2, the J gene TRBJ1-3; 7 nucleotides line up with TRBD1. The germline CDR1 and CDR2 sequences are SGHAT and FQNNGV. The V segment lost 5 bases and the J segment 4 bases; nucleotides outside the gene matches: 8. The CDR3 sequence is 15 residues long.

The chain is built from TRBV27 and TRBJ1-1; maybe TRBD1 (5 bases). The CDR3 has 13 residues. The ends were cut back, 5 bases at V and 5 bases at J, with 12 bases in the middle. In germline, CDR1 is MNHEY, CDR2 SMNVEV (reference sequence). The CDR3 region is CASSPPGRTEAFF. The DNA for the CDR3 is TGTGCCAGCAGTCCCCCAGGGAGGACTGAAGCTTTCTTT.

The V and J genes are TRBV5-4 and TRBJ1-1; 12 nucleotides match TRBD1. CDR3 length: 14 residues. The V and J ends lost 5 bases and 6 bases, in that order; junction bases with no gene match: 5. CDR1 is SGHNT and CDR2 is YYREEE in the germline V gene (reference sequence). CDR3 region: CASRTGTGGSEAFF. The DNA for the CDR3 is TGTGCCAGCAGAACCGGGACAGGGGGCTCTGAAGCTTTCTTT.

This chain joins TRBV5-1 and TRBJ2-4; D not resolved. Germline V lookup: CDR1 SGHRS, CDR2 YFSETQ. The V end was cut by 2 bases, the J end by 7 bases, with 10 bases between. This CDR3 contains 13 residues. CDR3 sequence: CASSLKDENIQYF. The CDR3 coding sequence is TGCGCCAGCAGCTTAAAGGATGAGAACATTCAGTACTTC. The full variable domain, rest sourced from reference TRBV5-1 and TRBJ2-4, is KAGVTQTPRYLIKTRGQQVTLSCSPISGHRSVSWYQQTPGQGLQFLFEYFSETQRNKGNFPGRFSGRQFSNSRSEMNVSTLELGDSALYLCASSLKDENIQYFGAGTRLSVL.

The rearrangement links TRBV7-2 to TRBJ2-1, with D perhaps given as TRBD1 or TRBD2 (5 bases each). The CDR3 contains 16 residues. The ends were cut back, 4 bases at V and 2 bases at J, with 15 bases in the middle. Germline V gene sequence: CDR1 SGHTA, CDR2 FQGNSA. The DNA for the CDR3 is TGTGCCAGCAGCTCCCCCCGGGAAGGGGCCTACAATGAGCAGTTCTTC. Protein sequence: CASSSPREGAYNEQFF. Full variable domain (rest looked up from reference TRBV7-2 and TRBJ2-1): GAGVSQSPSNKVTEKGKDVELRCDPISGHTALYWYRQSLGQGLEFLIYFQGNSAPDKSGLPSDRFSAERTGGSVSTLTIQRTQQEDSAVYLCASSSPREGAYNEQFFGPGTRLTVL.